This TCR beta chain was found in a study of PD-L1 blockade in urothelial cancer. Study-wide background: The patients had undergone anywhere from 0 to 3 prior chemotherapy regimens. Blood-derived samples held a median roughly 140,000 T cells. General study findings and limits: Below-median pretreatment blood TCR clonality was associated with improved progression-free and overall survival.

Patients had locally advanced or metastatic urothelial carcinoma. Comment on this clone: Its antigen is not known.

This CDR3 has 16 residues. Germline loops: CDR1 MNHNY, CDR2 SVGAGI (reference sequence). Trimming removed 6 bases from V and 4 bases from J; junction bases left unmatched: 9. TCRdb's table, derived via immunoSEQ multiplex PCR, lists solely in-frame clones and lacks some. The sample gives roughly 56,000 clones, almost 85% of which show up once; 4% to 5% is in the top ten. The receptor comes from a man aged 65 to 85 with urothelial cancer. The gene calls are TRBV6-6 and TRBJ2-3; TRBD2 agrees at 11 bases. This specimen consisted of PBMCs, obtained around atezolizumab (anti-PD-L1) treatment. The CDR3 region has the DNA TGTGCCAGCAGGGACCTGACTAGCGGGATGGCAGATACGCAGTATTTT. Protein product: CASRDLTSGMADTQYF.